The clone carrying this T cell receptor (beta chain) has just one count. The antigen is not known. The protocol was immunoSEQ multiplex PCR, while the TCRdb copy is restricted to in-frame clones and leaves out a portion. The sample contains some 140,000 clones, 80% to 90% of which appear only once. The data originate from a study of cytomegalovirus exposure and HLA in healthy donors. At the level of the study: The 120 validation repertoires and the roughly 680 first-cohort repertoires shared a platform, a later analysis reported. Overall study findings and caveats: A list of 150 to 200 TCR beta chains associated with cytomegalovirus was given. Rarity held for most TCR sequences, but there were some public TCRs that occurred in many donors. Three of the chains that were CMV-associated were confirmed in vitro to be specific for CMV antigens.

Germline CDR1 reads MDHEN; CDR2 reads SYDVKM. Trimming took 1 base from V and 7 from J, leaving 20 bases between them. The CDR3 consists of 16 residues. This TCR derives from a woman aged 18-30 years in good health and CMV-seropositive. V is TRBV28 and J is TRBJ2-7; D perhaps matches TRBD1 (5 bases). Sequencing used PBMCs. The CDR3 coding sequence is TGTGCCAGCAGTTTATTGGCCGACAGACATACGAGGGAGCAGTACTTC. This codes for CASSLLADRHTREQYF.